This T cell receptor beta chain was identified in a study of cytomegalovirus exposure and HLA in healthy donors. With respect to this clone: A junction boundary mismatches the germline segment, possibly from a read error.

This CDR3 has 18 amino acids. CDR1 and CDR2 (germline): SGHRS, YFSETQ. PCR involved 60 Vbeta and 13 Jbeta primers. Measured with immunoSEQ multiplex PCR; TCRdb has only the in-frame clones, and not every one. This table holds about 82,000 clones, about 77% found once. The chain uses TRBV5-1 and TRBJ2-5, with 12 bases matching TRBD2. Sequenced input: PBMCs. The TCR sequence derives from a man aged 50-60 years in good health and CMV-seronegative. The CDR3 here is CASSLDPSSGGASEAQYF. In nucleotides, the CDR3 is TGCGCCAGCAGCTTGGACCCATCTAGCGGGGGGGCATCAGAGGCCCAGTACTTC.